This T cell receptor (beta chain) originates from a study of shared clonotypes between healthy human individuals. In the naive CD8 group, cells lacked CD45RO and were positively selected for CCR7, so terminally differentiated effector memory CD45RA+ cells were left out. The CDR3 runs 15 residues. Germline loops: CDR1 MGHRA, CDR2 YSYEKL. Trimming pared 0 bases from V and 0 bases from J, leaving 9 bases between. Sorted-subset replicate PCRs used roughly 220 ng DNA, about 30,000 T cell genomes. Sequenced by immunoSEQ multiplex PCR; TCRdb stores in-frame clones only, minus some. The profile shows hundreds of thousands of clones, approximately 96% of them singletons.

The receptor was isolated from a woman between 25 and 40 years old in good health. Sequencing was carried out using naive CD8+ T cells sorted from blood. The V gene is TRBV4-1, the J gene TRBJ2-7, with no clear D. The CDR3 is CASSQDLYLSYEQYF. The CDR3 DNA sequence: TGCGCCAGCAGCCAAGATTTGTATCTCTCCTACGAGCAGTACTTC.